This TCR beta chain was obtained from a study of T cells in women clearing cervical HPV infection. For the study at large: Only a few women had HLA typing results available.

The protocol was immunoSEQ multiplex PCR, while the TCRdb copy is restricted to in-frame clones and leaves out a portion. The listing contains approximately 41,000 clones. Germline loops: CDR1 ENHRY, CDR2 SYGVKD. The CDR3 is made up of 16 amino acids. The ends were cut back, 0 bases at V and 1 base at J, with 10 bases in the middle. With regard to this clone: No antigen is known for it. The CDR3 is cut off 3 residues early in the read; its end comes from the germline J gene.

Findings and caveats of the study: T-cell numbers per sample were unknown and may explain richness differences. Timing of associations relative to infection is unclear; T-cell subsets were not isolated.

Each participant carried one incident cervical HPV16 infection only. The V call is TRBV10-3, the J call TRBJ2-1; D gene ambiguous. This receptor was obtained from a woman aged 18-70 years with a cervical HPV16 infection that either progressed to CIN3+ or cleared (not recorded which). Sample: blood buffy coat. The part of the CDR3 DNA that was read is TGTGCCATCAGTGAGTCAGGGTCGGTATCCTACAATGAG. Translating gives CAISESGSVSYNE. The whole CDR3 sequence reads CAISESGSVSYNEQFF.